This TCR beta chain was captured by sequencing in a study of T-cell memory formation after mild COVID-19. V lost 2 bases and J lost 1; bases outside the gene matches: 11. Germline CDR1 DFQATT, CDR2 SNEGSKA (reference sequence). This CDR3 region has 17 residues. Whole-study findings and limits: Of the contracting clones, CD4+ ones lay mainly in CM and EM, and CD8+ ones in EMRA.

In its sample, this clonotype was seen many times. Its antigen is not identified. TCRdb ran MiXCR on the 5' RACE reads and lists one entry per CDR3 protein. Here the sample spans 500,000 to 650,000 distinct CDR3 sequences, approximately 21% being singletons. The receptor was derived from an adult woman who had mild COVID-19 (a few samples of this study predate the infection). Cell type and time point are not known. The V gene is TRBV20-1, the J gene TRBJ1-3; 7 bases map to TRBD1. The sample was PBMCs or a T cell subset sorted from them (not recorded which). For the CDR3, the DNA is TGCAGTGCTAGAACCTCCCGGGGACAGATTTCTGGAAACACCATATATTTT. Translating it yields CSARTSRGQISGNTIYF.